The next 8 T cell receptor beta chains were all read from a single sample in a study of T cell repertoires in cytomegalovirus infection. These TCRs are of unknown antigen specificity. A single record per CDR3 protein comes from TCRdb applying MiXCR to the reads. Found here are about 24,000 distinct CDR3 sequences, approximately 24% of them singletons; the top ten hold roughly nine tenths. Sequences were derived from CD8+ T cells from cultured PBMCs, sampled from culture after CMV antigen stimulation. The receptors originated from a human donor in good health (CMV status not recorded). Some clones in this sample may be carry-over from other donors' samples.

J is TRBJ2-5 and V is TRBV5-1, with unresolved D. Germline assignment: CDR1 SGHRS and CDR2 YFSETQ. Trimming removed 0 bases from V and 2 bases from J, with 20 bases in between. The CDR3 length is 18 residues. This chain's CDR3 is CASSLAVEGPPRQETQYF. CDR3 in DNA: TGCGCCAGCAGCTTGGCCGTGGAAGGGCCACCGCGTCAAGAGACCCAGTACTTC.

The chain links TRBV5-1 to TRBJ2-3; a possible D gene is TRBD2 (5 bases). The V end was cut by 6 bases, the J end by 5 bases, with 19 bases between. Germline CDR1 and CDR2: SGHRS and YFSETQ. This CDR3 is 15 amino acids long. DNA for the CDR3: TGCGCCAGCACCCAGGAGGATCCCGCGGGAGATACGCAGTATTTT. This codes for CASTQEDPAGDTQYF. The full variable domain, with the rest looked up from reference TRBV5-1 and TRBJ2-3, is KAGVTQTPRYLIKTRGQQVTLSCSPISGHRSVSWYQQTPGQGLQFLFEYFSETQRNKGNFPGRFSGRQFSNSRSEMNVSTLELGDSALYLCASTQEDPAGDTQYFGPGTRLTVL.

In its sample, this clonotype was seen a few times. This sequence joins TRBV6-6 and TRBJ2-7; 9 nucleotides align to TRBD1. The CDR3 spans 15 residues. Unmatched junction bases numbered 6, after V lost 2 bases and J lost 4 bases. CDR1 is MNHNY, CDR2 SVGAGI, per germline (reference sequence). CDR3 nucleotides: TGTGCCAGCAGTTACGGTAGGGACAGGGCTTACGAGCAGTACTTC. Protein sequence: CASSYGRDRAYEQYF.

V and J are TRBV6-1 and TRBJ1-5; weak D call: TRBD1 (5 bases). The CDR3 loop spans 18 amino acids. Deletions cut 0 bases from V and 1 base from J, with 16 bases between. The V gene's germline CDR1 is MNHNS and CDR2 SASEGT. The CDR3 nucleotides read TGTGCCAGCAGTGAAGCTTCAGACAGCTACCTGAGCAATCAGCCCCAGCATTTT. It translates to CASSEASDSYLSNQPQHF.

This clonotype was recorded many times. This chain links TRBV28 with TRBJ1-6; TRBD1 might be the D (5 bases). This CDR3 is 14 amino acids long. The V and J ends lost 2 bases and 7 bases respectively, with 9 bases between them. Germline V CDR1 and CDR2: MDHEN, SYDVKM. The CDR3 loop is CASSLADSNSPLHF. The CDR3 DNA follows: TGTGCCAGCAGTTTAGCCGACAGCAATTCACCCCTCCACTTT.

The chain uses TRBV5-1 and TRBJ2-7; either TRBD1 or TRBD2 may supply D (5 bases each). V was shortened by 0 bases and J by 6 bases, with 16 bases between the two germline ends. The CDR3 loop spans 15 amino acids. The germline CDR1 and CDR2 sequences are SGHRS and YFSETQ. CDR3 in amino acids: CASSLGNYDGGEQYF. CDR3 bases: TGCGCCAGCAGCTTGGGAAATTATGATGGGGGCGAGCAGTACTTC.

DNA for the CDR3: TGTGCCAGCAGCTTTTACAAGGGCGAGGGCAATCAGCCCCAGCATTTT. Translating it yields CASSFYKGEGNQPQHF. The rearrangement joins TRBV5-6 to TRBJ1-5; D remains unclear. V was cut by 2 bases and J by 2 bases, with 14 bases left in between. This CDR3 is 16 amino acids long. Per germline, CDR1 SGHDT and CDR2 YYEEEE.

The chain has TRBV20-1 and TRBJ2-5; perhaps TRBD2 as D (7 bases). Germline assignment: CDR1 DFQATT and CDR2 SNEGSKA (reference sequence). V gave up 3 bases and J gave up 2 bases, with 28 bases separating them. The CDR3 is 19 residues long. The chain's CDR3 is CSARDGGPTSTPTQETQYF. CDR3 nucleotides: TGCAGTGCTAGGGACGGGGGGCCAACCTCCACCCCGACACAAGAGACCCAGTACTTC.